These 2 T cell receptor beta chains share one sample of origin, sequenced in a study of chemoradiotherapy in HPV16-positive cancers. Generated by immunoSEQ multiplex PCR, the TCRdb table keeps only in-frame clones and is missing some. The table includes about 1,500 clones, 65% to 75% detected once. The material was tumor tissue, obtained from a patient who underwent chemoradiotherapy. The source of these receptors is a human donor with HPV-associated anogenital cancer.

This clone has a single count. The CDR3 spells CASSPSQGGEKLFF. In DNA form, the CDR3 reads TGTGCCAGCAGCCCATCCCAGGGGGGTGAAAAACTGTTTTTT. The genes are TRBV7-9 and TRBJ1-4; 7 nucleotides match TRBD1. Germline V gene data show CDR1 as SEHNR and CDR2 as FQNEAQ (reference sequence). J lost 7 bases, V lost 5 bases, and 7 bases had no gene match. This CDR3 region has 14 residues. The whole variable domain, filled in from reference TRBV7-9 and TRBJ1-4, reads DTGVSQNPRHKITKRGQNVTFRCDPISEHNRLYWYRQTLGQGPEFLTYFQNEAQLEKSRLLSDRFSAERPKGSFSTLEIQRTEQGDSAMYLCASSPSQGGEKLFFGSGTQLSVL.

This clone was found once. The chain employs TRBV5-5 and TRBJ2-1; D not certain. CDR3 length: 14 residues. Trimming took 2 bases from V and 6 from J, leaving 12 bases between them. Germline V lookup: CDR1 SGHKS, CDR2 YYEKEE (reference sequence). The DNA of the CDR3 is TGTGCCAGCAGCTTTTATCGTACCTCCAATGAGCAGTTCTTC. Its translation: CASSFYRTSNEQFF. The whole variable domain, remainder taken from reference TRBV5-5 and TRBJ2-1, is DAGVTQSPTHLIKTRGQQVTLRCSPISGHKSVSWYQQVLGQGPQFIFQYYEKEERGRGNFPDRFSARQFPNYSSELNVNALLLGDSALYLCASSFYRTSNEQFFGPGTRLTVL.